The clone carrying this T cell receptor beta chain was observed many times. Germline-derived CDR1 and CDR2 are SGHRS and YFSETQ. The CDR3 sequence is 13 residues long. J was trimmed by 9 bases and V by 3 bases; bases with no gene match: 6. This sample's time point: newly diagnosed GD, antithyroid drugs for less than 3 months. Isolated PBMC RNA provided the starting material for the TCR library. To make TCR beta libraries, researchers used iRepertoire HTBI primers and Arm-PCR of CDR3 regions. Each CDR3 protein is one row after TCRdb ran MiXCR on the multiplex PCR reads. The table records around 470,000 distinct CDR3 sequences, around 15% of them present only once. The data were obtained in a study of regulatory T cells in long-lasting Graves disease. This same sample was also taken into another study, of T cells in Graves' hyperthyroidism and ophthalmopathy. As that study records: Lactation, pregnancy, other autoimmune disease or uncontrolled infection excluded patients. HTBI primers were the set used in a first-round RT-PCR of the TCR CDR3. Peripheral blood also featured most of the thyroid clonotypes expanded above 0.001. The model predicted ophthalmopathy a median 6.5 months before onset.

The chain has TRBV5-1 and TRBJ2-1; TRBD1 agrees at 7 bases. The specimen was peripheral blood mononuclear cells (PBMCs), collected at new diagnosis, from a patient treated with antithyroid drugs. The sequence was obtained from a woman in her forties or fifties with Graves disease. In DNA, the CDR3 is TGCGCCAGCAGCTGGGACAGAACTATTGAGCAGTTCTTC. It yields the protein CASSWDRTIEQFF.